What follows is one TCR beta chain and its context. The antigen is unknown. This sample is drawn from a study of CD8+ T cells in alopecia areata. Study background: Scalp area affected, as a percentage, set the severity score of treated patients.

Germline loops: CDR1 GTSNPN, CDR2 SVGIG (reference sequence). CDR3 size: 14 residues. The V gene lost 3 bases and the J gene lost 3 bases, with 14 bases spanning the gap. General study points: Under tofacitinib, numerous expanded lesional clonotypes remained detectable in scalp and blood.

RNA extraction was followed by reverse transcription into cDNA, which acted as the sequencing template. TCRdb's table, derived via immunoSEQ multiplex PCR, lists solely in-frame clones and lacks some. The profile shows about 180,000 clones, 58% of them singletons. Documented treatment: oral pan-JAK inhibitor, 5-10 mg twice daily. The sample consisted of CD4+ T cells sorted from blood, taken at approximately week 61, from a patient treated with tofacitinib. The receptor comes from a human donor with alopecia areata. This rearrangement joins TRBV30 to TRBJ2-5; D call uncertain. As DNA, the CDR3 is TGTGCCTGGAGCTTGCCTTTTGGCGAAGAGACCCAGTACTTC. It yields the protein CAWSLPFGEETQYF.